What follows is one T cell receptor beta chain and its context. This sample was taken from a study of blood T cell repertoires in COVID-19. V lost 5 bases, J lost 8 bases, and 7 bases lay in between. Germline V gene sequence: CDR1 DFQATT, CDR2 SNEGSKA (reference sequence). CDR3 length: 10 residues. Repertoires were generated with immunoSEQ multiplex PCR, while TCRdb's copy carries only in-frame clones and drops some. The profile covers 280,000 or so clones, with approximately 83% appearing a single time and 2.1% taken by the ten largest. The TCR was taken from a woman between 25 and 40 years old who had recovered from COVID-19. The sequencing input was peripheral blood. J is TRBJ2-4 and V is TRBV20-1; D is ambiguous. The CDR3 reads CSARFDIQYF. The CDR3 DNA sequence: TGCAGTGCTCGGTTTGACATTCAGTACTTC.